Presented here are 30 T cell receptor beta chains from one specimen sequenced in a study of T-cell memory formation after mild COVID-19. TCRdb reprocessed the 5' RACE reads via MiXCR and lists one record per CDR3 protein. The table lists roughly 150,000 distinct CDR3 sequences, more than 14% of them singletons. What was sequenced was PBMCs or a T cell subset sorted from them (not recorded which). The receptor set was obtained from an adult woman who had mild COVID-19 (a few samples of this study predate the infection). Cell type and time point are not known.

In this sample, this clonotype turned up a few times. This chain uses TRBV12-3 or TRBV12-4 with TRBJ2-3, with D maybe TRBD2 (5 bases). CDR3 length: 15 amino acids. Trimming took 0 bases from V and 5 from J, leaving 12 bases between them. This CDR3 is CASSLASAEGDTQYF. The CDR3 region has the DNA TGTGCCAGCAGTTTAGCTAGCGCTGAGGGAGATACGCAGTATTTT.

The V call is TRBV7-8, the J call TRBJ1-2; 7 positions match TRBD1. CDR3 size: 14 residues. Germline V gives CDR1 SGHVS, CDR2 FQNEAQ. Losses at the gene ends were 5 bases for V and 8 bases for J; bases not matched to a gene: 11. CDR3 in amino acids: CASSRSTGPAGYTF. CDR3 DNA: TGTGCCAGCAGCCGTTCGACAGGGCCCGCGGGCTACACCTTC.

The sample holds a few counts of this clonotype. The chain links TRBV20-1 to TRBJ2-7; the D gene is possibly TRBD2 (5 bases). Deletions cut 0 bases from V and 0 bases from J, with 9 bases between. From germline, CDR1 is DFQATT and CDR2 SNEGSKA (reference sequence). CDR3 length: 14 amino acids. This CDR3 is CSARDWENSYEQYF. The CDR3, as DNA: TGCAGTGCTAGAGATTGGGAGAACTCCTACGAGCAGTACTTC.

The sample holds a few counts of this clonotype. J is TRBJ2-5 and V is TRBV7-2; 10 nucleotides match TRBD2. Germline trimming cut 5 bases from V and 4 bases from J; bases unmatched to any gene: 10. The CDR3 spans 16 residues. CDR1 is SGHTA, CDR2 FQGNSA, per germline. The CDR3 region is CASSLVGLAISETQYF. The CDR3 DNA sequence: TGTGCCAGCAGCCTCGTGGGACTAGCGATTTCAGAGACCCAGTACTTC.

This clonotype has a handful of counts. The chain couples TRBV5-1 to TRBJ1-4; D unresolved. Germline V gene lookup returns CDR1 SGHRS and CDR2 YFSETQ. This CDR3 has 14 amino acids. V dropped 1 base and J dropped 8 bases, with 12 bases sitting between them. The CDR3 loop reads CASSLTQPREKLFF. CDR3 DNA: TGCGCCAGCAGCTTGACACAACCAAGGGAAAAACTGTTTTTT.

This clonotype occurred many times. This sequence joins TRBV5-1 and TRBJ2-2; D remains unclear. The germline V gene encodes CDR1 SGHRS and CDR2 YFSETQ. This CDR3 contains 13 residues. V shed 4 bases and J shed 7 bases, with 11 bases lying between them. The CDR3 region is CASSARTSGELFF. The CDR3 nucleotides read TGCGCCAGCAGCGCCCGGACGAGCGGGGAGCTGTTTTTT. Filled out from reference TRBV5-1 and TRBJ2-2, the complete variable domain reads KAGVTQTPRYLIKTRGQQVTLSCSPISGHRSVSWYQQTPGQGLQFLFEYFSETQRNKGNFPGRFSGRQFSNSRSEMNVSTLELGDSALYLCASSARTSGELFFGEGSRLTVL.

The V gene is TRBV7-9, the J gene TRBJ1-5, with a tentative D call TRBD1 (5 bases). CDR3 length: 14 residues. The germline V gene has CDR1 SEHNR and CDR2 FQNEAQ (reference sequence). Trimming stripped 4 bases from V and 9 bases from J, with 16 bases between. The CDR3 loop reads CASSSRTGGGPQHF. CDR3 nucleotide sequence: TGTGCCAGCAGCTCCCGGACGGGGGGTGGGCCCCAGCATTTT.

This clonotype was seen more than once but under ten times. The rearrangement uses TRBV7-6 and TRBJ2-5; 8 bases map to TRBD1. The V segment lost 3 bases and the J segment 0 bases; nucleotides outside the gene matches: 3. The germline V gene encodes CDR1 SGHVS and CDR2 FNYEAQ. CDR3 size: 15 residues. CDR3 sequence: CASSLGTGHQETQYF. The CDR3 DNA reads TGTGCCAGCAGCTTGGGGACAGGCCACCAAGAGACCCAGTACTTC.

The chain uses TRBV5-1 and TRBJ1-1, with 8 positions matching TRBD1. Germline V CDR1 and CDR2: SGHRS, YFSETQ. CDR3 length equals 15 residues. V lost 4 bases to trimming and J lost 4 bases; unmatched junction nucleotides: 9. Written as DNA, the CDR3 is TGCGCCAGCAGCGGAGGACAGGGCGTGATCACTGAAGCTTTCTTT. This codes for CASSGGQGVITEAFF.

In this sample, this clonotype turned up a few times. The rearrangement links TRBV7-6 to TRBJ1-3; tentatively, D is TRBD1 (5 bases). Trimming took off 2 bases at V and 4 bases at J, with 12 bases between the two ends. The CDR3 covers 15 residues. CDR1 is SGHVS, CDR2 FNYEAQ, per germline. CDR3 in DNA: TGTGCCAGCAGCTTATCGGGAGGGGCAGGAAACACCATATATTTT. It encodes CASSLSGGAGNTIYF.

This clonotype was picked up a small number of times. The rearrangement joins TRBV27 to TRBJ2-7; possibly TRBD2 for D (6 bases). Looked up from germline, CDR1 is MNHEY and CDR2 is SMNVEV (reference sequence). V was trimmed by 8 bases and J by 1 base, leaving 12 bases between them. The CDR3 length is 13 residues. The CDR3 DNA reads TGTGCCAGCTTCTCTAGCGAATCCTACGAGCAGTACTTC. Encoded protein: CASFSSESYEQYF.

The chain uses TRBV7-6 and TRBJ2-4; 7 bases map to TRBD1. Unmatched junction bases numbered 11, after V lost 0 bases and J lost 3 bases. Germline values: CDR1 SGHVS, CDR2 FNYEAQ. The CDR3 extends over 18 amino acids. This CDR3 reads CASSLANPGQSFKNIQYF. The CDR3 DNA reads TGTGCCAGCAGCTTAGCAAATCCGGGACAGAGCTTCAAAAACATTCAGTACTTC.

The chain recombines TRBV5-5 with TRBJ2-6; no reliable D call. The CDR3 loop spans 15 amino acids. The germline gives CDR1 SGHKS, CDR2 YYEKEE (reference sequence). Trimming left V 2 bases short and J 0 bases short, with 6 bases between. The CDR3 sequence: CASSFSASGANVLTF. The CDR3 bases are TGTGCCAGCAGCTTCTCCGCCTCTGGGGCCAACGTCCTGACTTTC.

In its sample, this clonotype was seen a few times. V usage is TRBV15 and J usage is TRBJ2-1; no definite D call. The CDR3 contains 14 residues. The V gene's germline CDR1 is LNHNV and CDR2 YYDKDF (reference sequence). V was cut by 1 base and J by 7 bases, with 11 bases left in between. CDR3 nucleotide sequence: TGTGCCACCAGCAGAGGACCTCTAGGGAATGAGCAGTTCTTC. It encodes CATSRGPLGNEQFF.

The chain links TRBV11-2 to TRBJ1-1; TRBD1 agrees at 8 bases. Germline CDR1 and CDR2: SGHAT and FQNNGV. The junction had 8 bases not matched to a gene; V was cut back by 1 base and J by 1 base. CDR3 length equals 17 residues. CDR3 amino acids: CASSLGTQDRGNTEAFF. DNA for the CDR3: TGTGCCAGCAGCTTAGGGACCCAAGACAGGGGGAACACTGAAGCTTTCTTT.

The rearrangement uses TRBV4-2 and TRBJ2-2; weak D call: TRBD2 (6 bases). The V and J ends lost 4 bases and 2 bases respectively, with 11 bases between them. The CDR3 runs to 15 residues. Germline V lookup: CDR1 LGHNA, CDR2 YNFKEQ. The CDR3 spells CASSLWTTNTGELFF. The CDR3 nucleotides are TGTGCCAGCAGCCTCTGGACTACTAACACCGGGGAGCTGTTTTTT.

Many counts were recorded for this clonotype. The J gene is TRBJ2-1, the V gene TRBV12-3 or TRBV12-4, with 7 bases lining up with TRBD1. This CDR3 has 14 amino acids. J was trimmed by 4 bases and V by 6 bases; bases with no gene match: 6. The CDR3 is CASSYGQVYNEQFF. The CDR3 DNA follows: TGTGCCAGCAGCTATGGACAGGTTTACAATGAGCAGTTCTTC.

This clonotype has just a few counts. The chain links TRBV6-2 or TRBV6-3 to TRBJ2-5; D is possibly TRBD1 (6 bases). Looked up from germline, CDR1 is MNHEY and CDR2 is SVGEGT. Trimming left V 6 bases short and J 5 bases short, with 13 bases between. The CDR3 sequence is 13 residues long. The CDR3 region is CASRNGGLETQYF. Written as DNA, the CDR3 is TGTGCCAGCAGGAATGGGGGCCTGGAGACCCAGTACTTC.

This clonotype has a handful of counts. This sequence joins TRBV4-3 and TRBJ1-1; D gene ambiguous. The germline CDR1 and CDR2 sequences are LGHNA and YSLEER. Trimming took off 3 bases at V and 0 bases at J, with 17 bases between the two ends. The CDR3 loop spans 17 amino acids. The CDR3 nucleotides read TGCGCCAGCAGCCATGACCTGACCCGGGAGATGAACACTGAAGCTTTCTTT. Its translation: CASSHDLTREMNTEAFF.

This clonotype was seen more than once but under ten times. The chain couples TRBV6-5 to TRBJ2-1, with D perhaps matching TRBD1 (5 bases). The CDR3 has 14 residues. Per germline, CDR1 MNHEY and CDR2 SVGAGI. Trimming pared 8 bases from V and 1 base from J, leaving 12 bases between. This chain's CDR3 is CASRSSGSYNEQFF. DNA for the CDR3: TGTGCCAGCCGGTCGTCAGGGTCCTACAATGAGCAGTTCTTC.

In its sample, this clonotype was seen a few times. V and J are TRBV7-9 and TRBJ2-2, with a tentative D call TRBD2 (6 bases). The CDR3 sequence is 14 residues long. Germline loops: CDR1 SEHNR, CDR2 FQNEAQ (reference sequence). Trimming removed 5 bases at V and 1 base at J, with 8 bases between. The DNA for the CDR3 is TGTGCCAGCAGCCGGGGACTGAACACCGGGGAGCTGTTTTTT. Encoded protein: CASSRGLNTGELFF.

The chain has TRBV19 and TRBJ2-7; perhaps TRBD1 as D (6 bases). This CDR3 has 12 amino acids. V lost 9 bases and J 3 bases, leaving 12 bases between the germline ends. Germline lookup yields CDR1 LNHDA and CDR2 SQIVND (reference sequence). This CDR3 is CASKQGGYEQYF. Written as DNA, the CDR3 is TGTGCCAGCAAACAGGGCGGCTACGAGCAGTACTTC.

V gene TRBV7-2 combines with J gene TRBJ2-7; no definite D call. This CDR3 comprises 13 residues. V gave up 2 bases and J gave up 4 bases, with 9 bases separating them. CDR1 and CDR2 (germline): SGHTA, FQGNSA. Written as DNA, the CDR3 is TGTGCCAGCAGCTTATTTACAGTTTACGAGCAGTACTTC. Its protein product is CASSLFTVYEQYF.

V gene TRBV7-9 combines with J gene TRBJ1-2; possible D gene TRBD1, 5 bases. CDR3 size: 15 residues. In germline, CDR1 is SEHNR, CDR2 FQNEAQ (reference sequence). V was pared by 0 bases and J by 8 bases, with 16 bases between. The CDR3 sequence: CASSLATKVPGGYTF. For the CDR3, the DNA is TGTGCCAGCAGCTTAGCTACAAAGGTTCCAGGGGGCTACACCTTC.

The DNA for the CDR3 is TGCAGTGCTAGAGATGGGACAGTGCGCACAGATACGCAGTATTTT. Its translation: CSARDGTVRTDTQYF. The chain recombines TRBV20-1 with TRBJ2-3; 7 bases are a match to TRBD1. V lost 0 bases, J lost 1 base, and 4 bases stayed unmatched. There are 15 residues in the CDR3. CDR1 and CDR2 from the germline V gene are DFQATT and SNEGSKA (reference sequence).

The chain uses TRBV7-9 and TRBJ2-1; D may match TRBD1 or TRBD2 (5 bases each). The CDR3 totals 15 residues. Trimming took 5 bases from V and 7 from J, leaving 18 bases between them. Germline CDR1 is SEHNR and CDR2 is FQNEAQ (reference sequence). Written as DNA, the CDR3 is TGTGCCAGCAGCGGGTCCGGGACCGCGAAAAATGAGCAGTTCTTC. This gives the protein CASSGSGTAKNEQFF.

Only a few counts were recorded for this clonotype. The V gene is TRBV20-1, the J gene TRBJ2-7; TRBD2 matches 11 bases. This CDR3 is 16 amino acids long. Trimming took 0 bases from V and 1 from J; bases not matched to a gene: 5. CDR1 is DFQATT, CDR2 SNEGSKA, per germline (reference sequence). CDR3 bases: TGCAGTGCTAGAGATCAGACTAGCGGGACATCCTACGAGCAGTACTTC. Amino acids: CSARDQTSGTSYEQYF.

This clonotype was observed a few times. The CDR3 ends on some other residue instead of the conserved phenylalanine or tryptophan, so this is likely a read error. The DNA is omitted, as the CDR3 cannot be located on it reliably, and the CDR3 follows TCRdb's listing. The J gene is TRBJ2-5, the V gene TRBV2; the tabulated D call, TRBD1, remains unverified against the DNA. The V gene's germline CDR1 is SNHLY and CDR2 FYNNEI. The CDR3 spans 11 amino acids, including both terminal residues. The CDR3 sequence: CASRRLGGQLI.

The CDR3 DNA reads TGTGCCACCAGTCTACAGGGAAATCAGCCCCAGCATTTT. It specifies CATSLQGNQPQHF. The V call is TRBV24-1, the J call TRBJ1-5, with D perhaps TRBD1 (6 bases). With 6 bases removed from V and 4 bases from J, the gap between germline ends came to 9 bases. The CDR3 totals 13 residues. Germline values: CDR1 KGHDR, CDR2 SFDVKD.

The chain employs TRBV20-1 and TRBJ2-1; either TRBD1 or TRBD2 may supply D (6 bases each). Germline loops: CDR1 DFQATT, CDR2 SNEGSKA (reference sequence). With 0 bases removed from V and 9 bases from J, the gap between germline ends came to 24 bases. The CDR3 is 17 amino acids. Here the CDR3 DNA reads TGCAGTGCTAGAGATGCCACTAGCAACCTGGGGGGCTTTGAGCAGTTCTTC. It yields the protein CSARDATSNLGGFEQFF.